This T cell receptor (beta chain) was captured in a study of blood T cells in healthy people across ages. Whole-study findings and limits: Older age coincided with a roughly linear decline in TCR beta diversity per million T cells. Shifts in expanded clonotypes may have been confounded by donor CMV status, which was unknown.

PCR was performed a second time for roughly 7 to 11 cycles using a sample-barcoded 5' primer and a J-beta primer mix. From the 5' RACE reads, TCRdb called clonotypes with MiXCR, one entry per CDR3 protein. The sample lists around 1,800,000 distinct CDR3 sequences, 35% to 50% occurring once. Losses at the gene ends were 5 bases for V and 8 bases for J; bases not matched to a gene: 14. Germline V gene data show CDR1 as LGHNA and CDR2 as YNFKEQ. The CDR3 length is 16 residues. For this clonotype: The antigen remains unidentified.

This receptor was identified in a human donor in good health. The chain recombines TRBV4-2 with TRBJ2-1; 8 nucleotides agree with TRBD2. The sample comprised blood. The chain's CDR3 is CASSYRGGPTNYEQFF. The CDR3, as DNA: TGTGCCAGCAGCTACCGCGGGGGGCCCACCAACTATGAGCAGTTCTTC.